This T cell receptor (beta chain) was profiled in a study of CD8+ T cells in alopecia areata. Study at large: Patients remained on tofacitinib for 6 to 18 months and then went 6 months without it.

The CDR3 sequence is 15 residues long. Trimming cost V 6 bases and J 5 bases; bases outside gene matches: 8. Germline V gene data show CDR1 as MRHNA and CDR2 as SNTAGT. Extracted RNA was reverse transcribed into cDNA, the sequencing template. Repertoires were generated with immunoSEQ multiplex PCR, while TCRdb's copy carries only in-frame clones and drops some. The sample consists of about 290,000 clones, roughly 64% of them appearing once. A word on this clone: The antigen is not known.

Broader study findings: In scalp, tofacitinib significantly decreased clonality and expanded CD8+ clones among the top 100. Mice showed TCR sharing more clearly than patients did, possibly owing to HLA. Lesional tissue from the scalp (especially in alopecia totalis/universalis) showed higher clonality than normal scalp.

Sample treatment: oral pan-JAK inhibitor, 5-10 mg twice daily. The source material was CD4+ T cells sorted from blood, sampled at week 24, from a patient treated with tofacitinib. The sequence was obtained from a human donor with alopecia areata. J is TRBJ1-2 and V is TRBV6-4; 11 bases are a match to TRBD1. Here the CDR3 reads CASSPGQGAFYGYTF. The CDR3 DNA reads as TGTGCCAGCAGCCCTGGACAGGGGGCCTTTTATGGCTACACCTTC.